The 3 T cell receptor beta chains listed next were all sequenced from one sample in a study of blood T cells in healthy people across ages. Combining a sample-barcoded 5' primer with a J-beta primer mix, a second PCR ran for about 7 to 11 cycles. One entry per CDR3 protein, called by TCRdb with MiXCR from the 5' RACE reads. There are under 2,000,000 distinct CDR3 sequences in the sample; about 49% occur only once, and less than 2.5% lies in the top ten. The sequenced sample was blood. These receptors were taken from a middle-aged woman in good health.

V gene TRBV2 combines with J gene TRBJ2-1, with 9 nucleotides matching TRBD2. The J segment lost 8 bases and the V segment lost 9 bases, leaving 8 bases of the junction unmatched. CDR3 length: 13 amino acids. The germline gives CDR1 SNHLY, CDR2 FYNNEI. The CDR3 reads CARAGGPRDEQFF. In DNA, the CDR3 is TGTGCCAGAGCGGGGGGCCCGAGGGATGAGCAGTTCTTC.

This chain links TRBV6-5 with TRBJ2-1; TRBD2 aligns across 13 bases. V shed 3 bases, J shed 9 bases, and the junction held 14 bases outside the gene matches. This CDR3 has 18 residues. The germline CDR1 and CDR2 sequences are MNHEY and SVGAGI. DNA for the CDR3: TGTGCCAGCAGTTATGGACTAGCGGGGGCTCTGCTCGGGAGTGAGCAGTTCTTC. Translated, it gives CASSYGLAGALLGSEQFF.

This clonotype has just a few counts. This chain joins TRBV29-1 and TRBJ2-2; D may be TRBD2 (6 bases). V lost 0 bases and J 3 bases, leaving 11 bases between the germline ends. There are 15 residues in the CDR3. CDR1 and CDR2 (germline): SQVTM, ANQGSEA. The CDR3 nucleotides read TGCAGCGTTGAAGAGTGGGGGGAGCACACCGGGGAGCTGTTTTTT. Protein: CSVEEWGEHTGELFF.